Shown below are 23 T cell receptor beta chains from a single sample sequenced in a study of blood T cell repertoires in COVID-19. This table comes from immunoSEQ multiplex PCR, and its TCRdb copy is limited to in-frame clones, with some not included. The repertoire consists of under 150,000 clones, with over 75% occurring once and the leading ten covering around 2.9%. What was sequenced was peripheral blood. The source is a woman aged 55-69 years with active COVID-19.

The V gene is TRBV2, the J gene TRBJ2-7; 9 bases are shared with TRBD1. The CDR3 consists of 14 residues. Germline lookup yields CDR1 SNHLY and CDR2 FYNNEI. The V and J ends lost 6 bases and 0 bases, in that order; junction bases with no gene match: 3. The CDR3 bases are TGTGCCAGCAGGCCGACAGGGGGCTCCTACGAGCAGTACTTC. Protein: CASRPTGGSYEQYF.

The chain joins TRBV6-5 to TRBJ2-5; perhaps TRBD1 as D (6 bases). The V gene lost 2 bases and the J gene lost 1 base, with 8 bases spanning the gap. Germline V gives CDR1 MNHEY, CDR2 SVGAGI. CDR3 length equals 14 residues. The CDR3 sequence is CASSYGQFQETQYF. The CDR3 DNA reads TGTGCCAGCAGTTACGGACAGTTCCAAGAGACCCAGTACTTC.

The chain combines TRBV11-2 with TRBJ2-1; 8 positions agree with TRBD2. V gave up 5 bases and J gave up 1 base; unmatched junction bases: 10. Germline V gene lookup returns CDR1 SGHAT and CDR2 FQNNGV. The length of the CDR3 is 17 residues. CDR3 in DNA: TGTGCCAGCAGCCCCACGATAGCGGGAAGGTCCTACAATGAGCAGTTCTTC. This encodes CASSPTIAGRSYNEQFF.

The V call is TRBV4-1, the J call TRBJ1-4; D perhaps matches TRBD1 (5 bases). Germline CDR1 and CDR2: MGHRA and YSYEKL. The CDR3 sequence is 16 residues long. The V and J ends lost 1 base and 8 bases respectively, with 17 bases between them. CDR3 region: CASSQGRGTAQEKLFF. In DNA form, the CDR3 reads TGCGCCAGCAGCCAAGGAAGGGGCACAGCCCAGGAAAAACTGTTTTTT.

For the CDR3, the DNA is TGTGCCAGCAGTGCACTCCTAGGACTAGCGGGAAACAATGAGCAGTTCTTC. Translating gives CASSALLGLAGNNEQFF. The chain combines TRBV6-1 with TRBJ2-1; 12 nucleotides align to TRBD2. Germline trimming cut 4 bases from V and 5 bases from J; bases unmatched to any gene: 9. CDR1 and CDR2 (germline): MNHNS, SASEGT. This CDR3 region has 17 residues.

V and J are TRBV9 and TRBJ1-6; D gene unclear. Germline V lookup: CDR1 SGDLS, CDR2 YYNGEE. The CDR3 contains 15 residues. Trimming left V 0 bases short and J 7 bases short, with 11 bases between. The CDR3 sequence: CASSVVPGGNSPLHF. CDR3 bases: TGTGCCAGCAGCGTAGTTCCGGGAGGGAATTCACCCCTCCACTTT.

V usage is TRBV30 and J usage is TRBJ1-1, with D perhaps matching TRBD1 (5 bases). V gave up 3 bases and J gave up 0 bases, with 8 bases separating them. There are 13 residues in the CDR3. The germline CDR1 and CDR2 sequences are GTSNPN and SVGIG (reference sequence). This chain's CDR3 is CAWRGQMNTEAFF. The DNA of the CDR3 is TGTGCCTGGAGGGGGCAAATGAACACTGAAGCTTTCTTT.

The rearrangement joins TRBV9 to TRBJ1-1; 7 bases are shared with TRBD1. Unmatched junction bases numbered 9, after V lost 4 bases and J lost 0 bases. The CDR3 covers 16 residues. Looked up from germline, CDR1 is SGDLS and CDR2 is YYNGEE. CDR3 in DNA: TGTGCCAGCAGCCCAGCTAACAGGGGCGTGAACACTGAAGCTTTCTTT. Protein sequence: CASSPANRGVNTEAFF. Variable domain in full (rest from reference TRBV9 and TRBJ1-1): DSGVTQTPKHLITATGQRVTLRCSPRSGDLSVYWYQQSLDQGLQFLIQYYNGEERAKGNILERFSAQQFPDLHSELNLSSLELGDSALYFCASSPANRGVNTEAFFGQGTRLTVV.

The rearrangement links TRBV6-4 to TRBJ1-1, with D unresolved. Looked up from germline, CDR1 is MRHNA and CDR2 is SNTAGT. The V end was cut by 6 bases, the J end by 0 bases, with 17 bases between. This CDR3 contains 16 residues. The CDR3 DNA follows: TGTGCCAGCAGCCCCTGGACGGGGAAAATGAACACTGAAGCTTTCTTT. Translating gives CASSPWTGKMNTEAFF.

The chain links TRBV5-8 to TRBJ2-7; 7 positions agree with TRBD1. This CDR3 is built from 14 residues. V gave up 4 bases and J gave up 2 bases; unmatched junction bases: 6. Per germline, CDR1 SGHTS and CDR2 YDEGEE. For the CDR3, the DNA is TGTGCCAGCAGCGGCGGACAGGCCCCCTACGAGCAGTACTTC. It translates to CASSGGQAPYEQYF. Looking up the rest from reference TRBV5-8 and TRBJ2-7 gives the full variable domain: EAGVTQSPTHLIKTRGQQATLRCSPISGHTSVYWYQQALGLGLQFLLWYDEGEERNRGNFPPRFSGRQFPNYSSELNVNALELEDSALYLCASSGGQAPYEQYFGPGTRLTVT.

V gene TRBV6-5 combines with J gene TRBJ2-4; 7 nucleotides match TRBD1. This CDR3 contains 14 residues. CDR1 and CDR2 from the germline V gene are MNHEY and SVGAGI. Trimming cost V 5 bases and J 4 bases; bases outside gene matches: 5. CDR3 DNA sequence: TGTGCCAGCAGTAAGACAGGGCAAAAAAACATTCAGTACTTC. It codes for CASSKTGQKNIQYF.

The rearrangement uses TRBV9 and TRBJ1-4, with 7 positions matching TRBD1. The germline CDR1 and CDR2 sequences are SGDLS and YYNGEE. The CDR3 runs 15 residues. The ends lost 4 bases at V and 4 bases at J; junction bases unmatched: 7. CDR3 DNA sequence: TGTGCCAGCAGCCTTTCGACAGGGCTTAATGAAAAACTGTTTTTT. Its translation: CASSLSTGLNEKLFF.

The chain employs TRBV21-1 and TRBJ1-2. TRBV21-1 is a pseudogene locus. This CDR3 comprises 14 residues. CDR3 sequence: CASSNPSAGSGYTF. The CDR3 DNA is TGTGCCAGCAGCAACCCTTCAGCGGGCTCTGGCTACACCTTC.

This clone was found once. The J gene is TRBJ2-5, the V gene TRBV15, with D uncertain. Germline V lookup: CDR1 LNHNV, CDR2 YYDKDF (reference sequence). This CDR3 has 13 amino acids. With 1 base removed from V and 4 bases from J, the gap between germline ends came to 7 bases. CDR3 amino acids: CATSRGTRETQYF. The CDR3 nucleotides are TGTGCCACCAGCAGAGGTACACGAGAGACCCAGTACTTC.

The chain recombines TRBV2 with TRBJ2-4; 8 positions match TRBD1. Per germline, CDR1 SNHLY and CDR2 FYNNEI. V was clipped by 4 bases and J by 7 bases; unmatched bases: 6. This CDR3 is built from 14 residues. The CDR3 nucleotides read TGTGCCAGCAGTGCAACAGGGGGTAGGAACATTCAGTACTTC. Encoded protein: CASSATGGRNIQYF.

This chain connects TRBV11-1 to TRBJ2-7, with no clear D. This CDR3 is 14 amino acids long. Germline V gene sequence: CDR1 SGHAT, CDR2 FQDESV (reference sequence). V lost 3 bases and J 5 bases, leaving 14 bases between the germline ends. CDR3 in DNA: TGTGCCAGCAGCTTGGGCAAACTTCCCGACGAGCAGTACTTC. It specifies CASSLGKLPDEQYF.

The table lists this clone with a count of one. The CDR3 coding sequence is TGTGCCACCAGTCAACAGGGTTACATTCAGTACTTC. It specifies CATSQQGYIQYF. J is TRBJ2-4 and V is TRBV24-1; D is possibly TRBD1 (6 bases). The CDR3 covers 12 residues. CDR1 is KGHDR, CDR2 SFDVKD, per germline. V shed 6 bases and J shed 8 bases, with 10 bases lying between them.

The CDR3 region has the DNA TGTGCCAGCAGCTCTCCCTCGAAGGGGGTGAGAGATGAGCAGTTCTTC. It is translated as CASSSPSKGVRDEQFF. The chain combines TRBV21-1 with TRBJ2-1; TRBD1 is the table's D call and was not checked against the DNA. TRBV21-1 is labeled a pseudogene. The CDR3 spans 16 residues.

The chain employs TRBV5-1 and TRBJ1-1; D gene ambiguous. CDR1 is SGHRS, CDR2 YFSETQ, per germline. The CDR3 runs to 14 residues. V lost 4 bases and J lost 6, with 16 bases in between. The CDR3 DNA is TGCGCCAGCAGCCCGGGGTCCGGTACCGCTGAAGCTTTCTTT. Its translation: CASSPGSGTAEAFF.

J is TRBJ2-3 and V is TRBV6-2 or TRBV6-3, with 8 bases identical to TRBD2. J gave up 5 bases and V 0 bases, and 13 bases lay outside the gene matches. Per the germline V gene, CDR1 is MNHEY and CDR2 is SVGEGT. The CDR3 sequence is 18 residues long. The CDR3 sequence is CASSYSKVAREVGDTQYF. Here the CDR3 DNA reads TGTGCCAGCAGTTACTCGAAGGTCGCGCGGGAGGTCGGAGATACGCAGTATTTT.

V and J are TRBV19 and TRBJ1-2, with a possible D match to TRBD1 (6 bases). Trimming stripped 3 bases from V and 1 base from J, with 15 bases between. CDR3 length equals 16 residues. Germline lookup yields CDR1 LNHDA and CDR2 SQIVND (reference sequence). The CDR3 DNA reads TGTGCCAGTAGTATCGGGTCAGGGGCGTATAACTATGGCTACACCTTC. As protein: CASSIGSGAYNYGYTF.

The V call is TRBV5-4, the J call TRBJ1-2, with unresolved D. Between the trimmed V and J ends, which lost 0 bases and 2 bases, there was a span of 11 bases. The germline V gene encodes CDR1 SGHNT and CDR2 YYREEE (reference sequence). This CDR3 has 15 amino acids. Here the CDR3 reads CASSLASGSNYGYTF. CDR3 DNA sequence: TGTGCCAGCAGCTTGGCCTCGGGATCCAACTATGGCTACACCTTC.

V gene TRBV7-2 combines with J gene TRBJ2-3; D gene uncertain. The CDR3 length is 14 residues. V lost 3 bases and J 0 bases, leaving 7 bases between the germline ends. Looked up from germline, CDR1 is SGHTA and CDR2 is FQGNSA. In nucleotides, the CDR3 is TGTGCCAGCAGCTTGGCGACTAGCACAGATACGCAGTATTTT. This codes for CASSLATSTDTQYF.